This entry is about one T cell receptor (beta chain). As yet, its antigen is unknown. This sample was included in a study of identical twins. Each CDR3 protein is one row after TCRdb ran MiXCR on the 5' RACE reads. Among some 460,000 distinct CDR3 sequences listed, over 12% were seen once. With 4 bases clipped from V and 5 bases from J, the junction kept 10 bases outside the gene matches. CDR1 is LGHNA, CDR2 YNFKEQ, per germline. This CDR3 spans 15 amino acids. Study-wide findings and caveats: Weaker excess twin sharing was seen among beta out-of-frame sequences.

These data are also associated with another study on yellow fever vaccine responses in identical twins.

Sequenced: CD4+ T cells sorted from blood. The V and J genes are TRBV4-2 and TRBJ2-7; 8 nucleotides match TRBD2. The receptor was derived from a woman younger than 30 in good health. CDR3 coding DNA: TGTGCCAGCAGCCGGGAGGGACTAGTGCAAGACGAGCAGTACTTC. This codes for CASSREGLVQDEQYF.